Listed below are T cell receptor beta chains from one sample, sequenced in a study of cytomegalovirus exposure and HLA in healthy donors. Clones were read by immunoSEQ multiplex PCR, and TCRdb kept only the in-frame ones, dropping some. The sample gives around 200,000 clones, 70% to 80% of which show up once; around 15% is in the top ten. The sequenced material came from PBMCs. Receptors were obtained from a man aged 40-50 years in good health and CMV-seronegative. The CDR3 runs from the conserved cysteine through the conserved F or W. D genes are given only for firm matches. Clone size is shown for a subset of rows, as once, few, many or a class of expanded clone.

abundance | j_gene | v_gene | d_gene | CDR3aa | CDR3nt
NA | TRBJ1-4 | TRBV4-2 | NA | CASSQGTANEKLFF | TGTGCCAGCAGCCAAGGCACGGCTAATGAAAAACTGTTTTTT
NA | TRBJ1-1 | TRBV19 | TRBD1 | CASITGGRGRTEAFF | TGTGCCAGTATCACAGGGGGTAGAGGCCGCACTGAAGCTTTCTTT
few | TRBJ2-1 | TRBV7-9 | TRBD2 | CSSSPVGEGYEQFF | TGTTCCAGCAGCCCGGTGGGGGAGGGGTATGAGCAGTTCTTC
NA | TRBJ2-7 | TRBV25-1 | NA | CASSGGYEQYF | TGTGCCAGCAGTGGCGGATACGAGCAGTACTTC
once | TRBJ2-5 | TRBV18 | TRBD1 | CASSEQGSPQETQYF | TGTGCCAGCTCTGAACAGGGGAGCCCCCAAGAGACCCAGTACTTC
NA | TRBJ2-1 | TRBV6-5 | TRBD1 | CASSRTGRVGNEQFF | TGTGCCAGCAGTAGGACAGGGCGCGTCGGCAATGAGCAGTTCTTC
once | TRBJ1-4 | TRBV5-1 | TRBD1 | CASSLGGQGSEKLFF | TGCGCCAGCAGCTTGGGGGGACAGGGGAGTGAAAAACTGTTTTTT
NA | TRBJ2-1 | TRBV5-6 | NA | CASSLVFGVEQFF | TGTGCCAGCAGCTTGGTTTTCGGAGTTGAGCAGTTCTTC
few | TRBJ1-4 | TRBV2 | TRBD1 | CASKSGQNNEKLFF | TGTGCCAGCAAGTCGGGACAGAATAATGAAAAACTGTTTTTT
NA | TRBJ2-5 | TRBV7-3 | TRBD2 | CASSLGTSGKETQYF | TGTGCCAGCAGCCTCGGGACTAGCGGAAAAGAGACCCAGTACTTC
NA | TRBJ1-1 | TRBV20-1 | NA | CSALTPEAFF | TGCAGTGCCCTGACTCCTGAAGCTTTCTTT
NA | TRBJ2-1 | TRBV19 | TRBD2 | CASSIGGLANNEQFF | TGTGCCAGTAGTATAGGTGGACTAGCGAACAATGAGCAGTTCTTC